The 5 T cell receptor beta chains presented below share a single source sample, sequenced in a study of shared T cell receptors in the human thymus. TCRdb's copy holds only in-frame clones and misses some; the assay was immunoSEQ multiplex PCR. The table shows hundreds of thousands of clones, with 88% occurring only once. The same specimen was also included in a second study, on human thymus T cells.

The specimen was thymocytes. Receptors originate from a boy in the first two years of life with a congenital heart defect.

This clone was seen a few times. The rearrangement joins TRBV28 to TRBJ2-1; 7 bases match TRBD2. Trimming cost V 6 bases and J 6 bases; bases outside gene matches: 11. Germline V lookup: CDR1 MDHEN, CDR2 SYDVKM. The CDR3 totals 15 residues. CDR3 sequence (DNA): TGTGCCAGCAGCCCAACAGCGGGACGGAGCAATGAGCAGTTCTTC. Its translation is CASSPTAGRSNEQFF.

The chain recombines TRBV4-2 with TRBJ2-3; D might be TRBD2 (6 bases). V lost 4 bases and J 0 bases, leaving 23 bases between the germline ends. Germline V lookup: CDR1 LGHNA, CDR2 YNFKEQ. The CDR3 loop spans 19 amino acids. Here the CDR3 DNA reads TGTGCCAGCAGCCGAGGCTCGCGGGGCGGCCAGGTTAGCACAGATACGCAGTATTTT. This encodes CASSRGSRGGQVSTDTQYF.

The rearrangement joins TRBV27 to TRBJ2-5; 11 nucleotides line up with TRBD2. Germline V lookup: CDR1 MNHEY, CDR2 SMNVEV (reference sequence). Trimming at V came to 5 bases and at J to 5 bases, leaving 13 bases not matched to a gene. This CDR3 spans 17 amino acids. The CDR3 nucleotides read TGTGCCAGCAGTCGGGACGGTATTATAGCGGGAGGGGAGACCCAGTACTTC. It yields the protein CASSRDGIIAGGETQYF.

The V gene is TRBV21-1, the J gene TRBJ1-5; the D call TRBD1 from the table was never checked on the DNA. TRBV21-1 is a documented pseudogene. The CDR3 is made up of 14 amino acids. This chain's CDR3 is CASLDRGRGQPQHF. The CDR3 region has the DNA TGTGCCAGCCTCGACAGGGGAAGGGGTCAGCCCCAGCATTTT.

This chain connects TRBV5-4 to TRBJ1-1, with 8 bases aligning to TRBD1. The CDR3 consists of 12 residues. The germline V gene encodes CDR1 SGHNT and CDR2 YYREEE (reference sequence). The V segment lost 4 bases and the J segment 6 bases; nucleotides outside the gene matches: 2. In DNA form, the CDR3 reads TGTGCCAGCAGCGCGGACAGGGCTGAAGCTTTCTTT. Amino acids: CASSADRAEAFF.